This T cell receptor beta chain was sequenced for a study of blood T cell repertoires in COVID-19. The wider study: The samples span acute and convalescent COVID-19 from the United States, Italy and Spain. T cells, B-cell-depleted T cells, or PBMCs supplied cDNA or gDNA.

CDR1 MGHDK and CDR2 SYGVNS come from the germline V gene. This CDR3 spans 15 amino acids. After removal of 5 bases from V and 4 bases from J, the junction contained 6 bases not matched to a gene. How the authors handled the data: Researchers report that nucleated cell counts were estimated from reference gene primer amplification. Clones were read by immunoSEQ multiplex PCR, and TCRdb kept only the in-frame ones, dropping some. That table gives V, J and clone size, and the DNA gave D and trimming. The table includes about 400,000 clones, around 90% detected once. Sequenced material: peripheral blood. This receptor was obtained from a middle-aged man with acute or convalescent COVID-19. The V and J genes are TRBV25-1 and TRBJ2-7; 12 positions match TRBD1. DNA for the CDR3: TGTGCCAGCAGTAACCCGGGACAGGGGGCTTACGAGCAGTACTTC. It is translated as CASSNPGQGAYEQYF.